The 21 T cell receptor beta chains given below trace back to one sample, sequenced in a study of T cell repertoires in cytomegalovirus infection. TCRdb redid the calling of the reads with MiXCR, one entry per CDR3 protein. This table holds roughly 110,000 distinct CDR3 sequences, around 9.1% found once. Their antigens remain unidentified. Specimen: PBMCs, sequenced either directly or after in vitro stimulation (not recorded which). The receptors were sampled from a human donor in good health (CMV status not recorded). Some clones in this sample may be carry-over from other donors' samples.

This clonotype came up many times. The rearrangement uses TRBV5-4 and TRBJ2-2; D remains unclear. Trimming stripped 2 bases from V and 4 bases from J, with 12 bases between. The CDR3 spans 15 residues. In germline, CDR1 is SGHNT, CDR2 YYREEE (reference sequence). The CDR3 is CASSLDLKGTGELFF. Here the CDR3 DNA reads TGTGCCAGCAGCTTAGACTTGAAGGGCACCGGGGAGCTGTTTTTT.

In regard to this clonotype: This may be a read error: a much more frequent sequence differs by one nucleotide. The chain uses TRBV6-8 and TRBJ2-1, with TRBD1 matching 7 bases. Looked up from germline, CDR1 is MNHGY and CDR2 is SAAAGT. The CDR3 has 17 amino acids. The CDR3 spells CASSQTQLTGSYNEQLF. The CDR3, as DNA: TGTGCCAGCAGCCAAACCCAGTTGACAGGGTCGTATAATGAGCAGTTATTC.

This clonotype has a handful of counts. The J gene is TRBJ2-5, the V gene TRBV24-1, with 9 bases fitting TRBD1. V trimming: 1 base; J trimming: 4 bases; junction bases outside the gene matches: 3. The CDR3 contains 15 residues. The germline CDR1 and CDR2 sequences are KGHDR and SFDVKD. The CDR3 spells CATSDLGTGSETQYF. The CDR3 coding sequence is TGTGCCACCAGTGATTTAGGGACAGGGTCAGAGACCCAGTACTTC.

This chain connects TRBV4-3 to TRBJ2-7; D could derive from TRBD1 or TRBD2 (5 bases each). This CDR3 has 15 amino acids. The germline gives CDR1 LGHNA, CDR2 YSLEER. V was clipped by 1 base and J by 2 bases, with 12 bases between them. CDR3 sequence (DNA): TGCGCCAGCAGCCAAGGGGACGACAGTACCTACGAGCAGTACTTC. Its protein product is CASSQGDDSTYEQYF.

This clonotype occurred a few times. The germline gene is not matched at one end of the junction; a read error may be the cause. This sequence joins TRBV10-2 and TRBJ2-2, with a possible D match to TRBD1 (5 bases). This CDR3 contains 14 residues. Germline CDR1 WSHSY, CDR2 SAAADI. This chain's CDR3 is CASRVGLNTGELFF. The CDR3 bases are TGCGCAAGCAGGGTGGGATTGAACACCGGGGAGCTGTTTTTT.

Many counts were recorded for this clonotype. This chain links TRBV27 with TRBJ1-1; D is unresolved. CDR1 and CDR2 from the germline V gene are MNHEY and SMNVEV (reference sequence). The V gene lost 6 bases and the J gene lost 2 bases, with 13 bases spanning the gap. The CDR3 covers 14 residues. The CDR3 bases are TGTGCCAGCAGCGCCCCTGGTAGAAACACTGAAGCTTTCTTT. It is translated as CASSAPGRNTEAFF.

This clonotype was recorded a few times. The J gene is TRBJ2-3, the V gene TRBV27; 10 nucleotides match TRBD2. V was pared by 4 bases and J by 8 bases, with 15 bases of the junction left unmatched. Germline V gene data show CDR1 as MNHEY and CDR2 as SMNVEV (reference sequence). CDR3 length: 17 residues. The CDR3 loop reads CASSWLGLASEGGTQYF. As DNA, the CDR3 is TGTGCCAGCAGTTGGCTGGGACTAGCGTCGGAGGGTGGTACGCAGTATTTT.

There are a few counts of this clonotype. The J gene is TRBJ2-6, the V gene TRBV7-2, with a possible D match to TRBD2 (6 bases). CDR1 and CDR2 (germline): SGHTA, FQGNSA. The CDR3 length is 19 residues. The ends were cut back, 2 bases at V and 1 base at J, with 18 bases in the middle. The CDR3 sequence is CASSLISWLGRSGANVLTF. CDR3 nucleotides: TGTGCCAGCAGCTTAATCTCTTGGCTCGGGAGATCTGGGGCCAACGTCCTGACTTTC.

This clonotype was recorded at least ten times. This chain uses TRBV5-4 with TRBJ2-1, with D uncertain. With 4 bases removed from V and 0 bases from J, the gap between germline ends came to 5 bases. The CDR3 totals 13 residues. The germline V gene has CDR1 SGHNT and CDR2 YYREEE (reference sequence). DNA for the CDR3: TGTGCCAGCAGCAGGAGCTCCTACAATGAGCAGTTCTTC. It translates to CASSRSSYNEQFF.

This clonotype was counted a single time. The V call is TRBV19, the J call TRBJ2-3; TRBD2 matches 7 bases. The CDR3 has 14 residues. V trimming: 5 bases; J trimming: 7 bases; junction bases outside the gene matches: 9. Germline-derived CDR1 and CDR2 are LNHDA and SQIVND (reference sequence). In DNA form, the CDR3 reads TGTGCCAGTAGTGACGGGGCGGGAGCTAATACGCAGTATTTT. It translates to CASSDGAGANTQYF.

This clonotype appeared many times. This sequence joins TRBV7-3 and TRBJ1-1; no definite D call. The CDR3 runs to 13 residues. Looked up from germline, CDR1 is SGHTA and CDR2 is FQGTGA. Trimming pared 2 bases from V and 1 base from J, leaving 5 bases between. DNA for the CDR3: TGTGCCAGCAGCTTAGTAAAGAACACTGAAGCTTTCTTT. This encodes CASSLVKNTEAFF.

In its sample, this clonotype was seen many times. The chain employs TRBV7-9 and TRBJ1-2; D is perhaps TRBD1 (5 bases). Trimming took 1 base from V and 0 from J, leaving 9 bases between them. This CDR3 is 15 amino acids long. Germline V CDR1 and CDR2: SEHNR, FQNEAQ (reference sequence). The DNA of the CDR3 is TGTGCCAGCAGCTTAGAGGGGCGACCTAACTATGGCTACACCTTC. Residues: CASSLEGRPNYGYTF. Supplemented by reference TRBV7-9 and TRBJ1-2, the full variable domain reads DTGVSQNPRHKITKRGQNVTFRCDPISEHNRLYWYRQTLGQGPEFLTYFQNEAQLEKSRLLSDRFSAERPKGSFSTLEIQRTEQGDSAMYLCASSLEGRPNYGYTFGSGTRLTVV.

This clonotype was observed many times. The chain recombines TRBV12-3 or TRBV12-4 with TRBJ2-7; 7 bases match TRBD1. The CDR3 totals 16 residues. V lost 2 bases to trimming and J lost 2 bases; unmatched junction nucleotides: 9. Written as DNA, the CDR3 is TGTGCCAGCAGTTTATTAGGGACAGAGGAGACCTACGAGCAGTACTTC. This encodes CASSLLGTEETYEQYF.

This clonotype came up many times. The chain is built from TRBV6-1 and TRBJ2-7; D perhaps matches TRBD1 (6 bases). Trimming removed 6 bases from V and 3 bases from J, with 6 bases in between. Per the germline V gene, CDR1 is MNHNS and CDR2 is SASEGT. This CDR3 has 11 amino acids. CDR3 protein: CASRQGYEQYF. The CDR3 DNA reads as TGTGCCAGCAGACAGGGCTACGAGCAGTACTTC.

Ten or more counts support this clonotype. The CDR3 spells CASSFGLGVYEQYF. CDR3 nucleotides: TGTGCCAGCAGTTTCGGACTAGGGGTCTACGAGCAGTACTTC. This chain uses TRBV28 with TRBJ2-7; 7 bases are a match to TRBD2. Germline lookup yields CDR1 MDHEN and CDR2 SYDVKM. The length of the CDR3 is 14 residues. V trimming: 3 bases; J trimming: 3 bases; junction bases outside the gene matches: 5.

A few counts support this clonotype. This chain uses TRBV2 with TRBJ2-2; D remains ambiguous. Trimming cost V 1 base and J 6 bases, with 3 bases left between them. Per the germline V gene, CDR1 is SNHLY and CDR2 is FYNNEI. The CDR3 loop spans 12 amino acids. CDR3 sequence: CASSEVAGELFF. The CDR3 nucleotides read TGTGCCAGCAGTGAAGTAGCCGGGGAGCTGTTTTTT.

This clonotype was seen at least ten times. The chain uses TRBV7-2 and TRBJ1-1; possible D gene TRBD1, 5 bases. CDR1 SGHTA and CDR2 FQGNSA come from the germline V gene. CDR3 length: 14 amino acids. Trimming cost V 1 base and J 3 bases, with 9 bases left between them. The CDR3 protein is CASSLDWGHTEAFF. In DNA form, the CDR3 reads TGTGCCAGCAGCTTAGACTGGGGCCACACTGAAGCTTTCTTT.

This clonotype occurred many times. The chain has TRBV7-2 and TRBJ1-4, with 8 positions matching TRBD1. With V trimmed by 6 bases and J by 5 bases, 8 bases remained unmatched. The CDR3 loop spans 15 amino acids. The germline CDR1 and CDR2 sequences are SGHTA and FQGNSA. The CDR3 coding sequence is TGTGCCAGCAGTCCGACCGGACAGGGAAATGAAAAACTGTTTTTT. Translating it yields CASSPTGQGNEKLFF.

At least ten counts were recorded for this clonotype. The chain is built from TRBV7-9 and TRBJ2-7; weak D call: TRBD2 (6 bases). The ends were cut back, 5 bases at V and 2 bases at J, with 10 bases in the middle. This CDR3 spans 13 amino acids. In germline, CDR1 is SEHNR, CDR2 FQNEAQ (reference sequence). The CDR3 nucleotides read TGTGCCAGCAGCCGGGAGTCTACCTACGAGCAGTACTTC. This sequence encodes CASSRESTYEQYF.

This clonotype was recorded a few times. The chain carries TRBV7-9 and TRBJ2-3; 7 bases are a match to TRBD1. Per the germline V gene, CDR1 is SEHNR and CDR2 is FQNEAQ (reference sequence). The junction had 5 bases not matched to a gene; V was cut back by 5 bases and J by 6 bases. This CDR3 is built from 13 residues. The DNA of the CDR3 is TGTGCCAGCAGCCCAGGGACAGTGGATACGCAGTATTTT. Protein sequence: CASSPGTVDTQYF.

This clonotype was recorded at least ten times. V gene TRBV6-1 combines with J gene TRBJ1-1; D is possibly TRBD1 (5 bases). Germline V lookup: CDR1 MNHNS, CDR2 SASEGT. V was shortened by 3 bases and J by 4 bases, with 15 bases between the two germline ends. This CDR3 has 15 residues. CDR3 region: CASSDHRGLGTEAFF. CDR3 coding DNA: TGTGCCAGCAGTGATCACCGGGGCTTGGGCACTGAAGCTTTCTTT.